These T cell receptor beta chains were read from a single sample in a study of T cells in Graves' hyperthyroidism and ophthalmopathy. One entry per CDR3 protein results from TCRdb running MiXCR on the multiplex PCR reads. Among roughly 700,000 distinct CDR3 sequences listed, 15% to 20% were seen once. Material: blood. Receptors originate from a man over 45 with Graves' hyperthyroidism. Each CDR3 is given with its conserved first and last residue. A D gene is named only where the DNA matches it firmly. The size field is filled for only some rows; it gives once, few, many or a size class.

clone_size	v_call	d_call	j_call	cdr3_aa	cdr3_nt
many	TRBV2	NA	TRBJ2-6	CASRRTDSGANVLTF	TGTGCCAGCAGGAGGACGGACTCTGGGGCCAACGTCCTGACTTTC
many	TRBV29-1	NA	TRBJ1-1	CSVAERTEAFF	TGCAGCGTTGCAGAGAGAACTGAAGCTTTCTTT
few	TRBV6-1	NA	TRBJ1-5	CASSGWTGTYSNQPQHF	TGTGCCAGCAGTGGATGGACGGGGACCTATAGCAATCAGCCCCAGCATTTT
many	TRBV6-1	TRBD2	TRBJ2-2	CASSPLAGARTGELFF	TGTGCCAGCAGTCCGCTAGCGGGAGCGAGGACCGGGGAGCTGTTTTTT
many	TRBV9	NA	TRBJ1-2	CASSGGLDYGYTF	TGTGCCAGCAGCGGGGGGCTCGACTATGGCTACACCTTC
NA	TRBV12-3/TRBV12-4	TRBD2	TRBJ2-2	CASSLREWGLAGPNTGELFF	TGTGCCAGCAGCTTAAGAGAGTGGGGACTAGCGGGACCGAACACCGGGGAGCTGTTTTTT
many	TRBV28	NA	TRBJ1-1	CASSHREVEAFF	TGTGCCAGCAGTCACCGAGAGGTTGAAGCTTTCTTT
many	TRBV14	NA	TRBJ1-1	CASNSNSETRAFF	TGTGCCAGCAACTCCAACAGTGAAACGAGGGCTTTCTTT
many	TRBV12-3/TRBV12-4	NA	TRBJ1-5	CASSLQTASQHF	TGTGCCAGCAGTCTTCAGACAGCTTCCCAGCATTTT
few	TRBV7-9	TRBD2	TRBJ2-1	CASLHSLAGGPYLFF	TGTGCCAGCTTACATAGCCTAGCGGGAGGGCCGTATCTGTTCTTC
NA	TRBV9	TRBD2	TRBJ2-3	CASSVGLAGGISTDTQYF	TGTGCCAGCAGCGTCGGACTAGCGGGAGGGATCAGCACAGATACGCAGTATTTT
many	TRBV7-2	NA	TRBJ2-2	CASSLARASRTGELFF	TGTGCCAGCAGCTTAGCGCGGGCTAGCCGCACCGGGGAGCTGTTTTTT
few	TRBV6-1	TRBD1	TRBJ2-7	CASSDQTGDVEYF	TGTGCCAGCAGTGACCAAACAGGGGACGTGGAGTACTTC
many	TRBV6-1	NA	TRBJ2-7	CASSYWIGGSSEQYF	TGTGCCAGCAGTTATTGGATAGGGGGATCTTCCGAGCAGTACTTC
few	TRBV7-2	NA	TRBJ2-2	CASRLYGELFF	TGTGCCAGCAGGCTTTACGGGGAGCTGTTTTTT
many	TRBV5-8	TRBD2	TRBJ2-1	CASSSRGTSGEQFF	TGTGCCAGCAGCTCAAGGGGGACTAGCGGTGAGCAGTTCTTC
NA	TRBV19	TRBD1	TRBJ2-5	CASSPGQGHETQYF	TGTGCCAGTAGTCCGGGACAGGGTCACGAGACCCAGTACTTC
once	TRBV9	TRBD2	TRBJ2-2	CASSVGGLAGDGELFF	TGTGCCAGCAGCGTAGGGGGGCTAGCGGGAGACGGGGAGCTGTTTTTT
NA	TRBV12-3/TRBV12-4	NA	TRBJ1-1	CASSLPGLLNTEAFF	TGTGCCAGCAGCTTACCGGGACTTCTGAACACTGAAGCTTTCTTT
NA	TRBV4-1	TRBD1	TRBJ1-3	CASSRQTGSGGNTIYF	TGCGCCAGCAGCCGACAGACAGGGAGTGGTGGAAACACCATATATTTT
NA	TRBV10-3	NA	TRBJ2-7	CATGDMGVVSYEQYF	TGTGCCACTGGAGACATGGGCGTCGTCTCCTACGAGCAGTACTTC
many	TRBV11-1	NA	TRBJ2-7	CASSLSRGKNYYEQYF	TGTGCCAGCAGCTTAAGCCGGGGGAAAAACTACTACGAGCAGTACTTC
few	TRBV5-8	NA	TRBJ1-2	CASSLAEGGAYGYTF	TGTGCCAGCAGCTTGGCCGAGGGGGGGGCCTATGGCTACACCTTC
NA	TRBV4-1	TRBD1	TRBJ2-5	CASSQGQGSIPQLETQYF	TGCGCCAGCAGCCAAGGACAGGGGAGTATCCCCCAGCTGGAGACCCAGTACTTC
many	TRBV2	NA	TRBJ2-3	CASSENWRPSTDTQYF	TGTGCCAGCAGTGAAAATTGGCGTCCTAGCACAGATACGCAGTATTTT
NA	TRBV2	NA	TRBJ2-7	CASSLGPYLAGTTYEQYF	TGTGCCAGCAGCTTAGGACCCTACCTGGCGGGAACTACCTACGAGCAGTACTTC
many	TRBV9	NA	TRBJ2-5	CASSATGFSETQYF	TGTGCCAGCAGCGCCACAGGGTTCTCGGAGACCCAGTACTTC
NA	TRBV14	NA	TRBJ2-6	CASSQRASGANVLTF	TGTGCCAGCAGCCAACGAGCCTCTGGGGCCAACGTCCTGACTTTC
many	TRBV27	NA	TRBJ2-1	CASSIGGSGYNEQFF	TGTGCCAGCAGCATTGGGGGGAGTGGGTACAATGAGCAGTTCTTC
few	TRBV4-1	TRBD1	TRBJ1-1	CASSQPGGFTEAFF	TGCGCCAGCAGCCAACCAGGGGGATTCACTGAAGCTTTCTTT
NA	TRBV9	NA	TRBJ1-5	CASSVAGQSNQPQHF	TGTGCCAGCAGCGTAGCAGGACAGAGTAATCAGCCCCAGCATTTT
many	TRBV27	TRBD2	TRBJ2-1	CASNAGTSYYNEQFF	TGTGCCAGCAACGCCGGGACTAGCTATTACAATGAGCAGTTCTTC
few	TRBV2	NA	TRBJ2-1	CASRRGEVGHEFF	TGTGCCAGCAGAAGGGGGGAGGTTGGCCACGAGTTCTTC
NA	TRBV18	NA	TRBJ2-6	CASSLGISGSGANVLTF	TGTGCCAGCTCGCTGGGGATTTCAGGCTCTGGGGCCAACGTCCTGACTTTC
many	TRBV12-3/TRBV12-4	NA	TRBJ2-3	CASSLISSFTDTQYF	TGTGCCAGCAGTTTAATTTCCAGTTTTACAGATACGCAGTATTTT
NA	TRBV6-2/TRBV6-3	NA	TRBJ2-3	CASSYRQGDTQYF	TGTGCCAGCAGTTATCGACAAGGAGATACGCAGTATTTT